This T cell receptor (beta chain) derives from a study of human T cells and chemical hapten exposure. TCRdb used MiXCR to reprocess the RACE reads, holding one entry per CDR3 protein. This table has under 45,000 distinct CDR3 sequences, roughly 5% appearing once. Notes on the study in general: TCRs exceeding a frequency of 1 in 1000 stayed unchanged under DPC sensitization.

Time point here: healthy volunteer bleed at 6 weeks. Whole blood, unfractionated, served as the material for total RNA extraction. As for this clonotype: Its antigen remains unidentified.

Sequenced input: whole blood. The TCR originated in a human donor in good health. Some clones in this sample may be carry-over from other donors' samples.

The CDR3 DNA is TGCGCCAGCAGCCAAGATCCAGGGAATCAGCCCCAGCATTTT. Its translation: CASSQDPGNQPQHF. The genes are TRBV4-3 and TRBJ1-5; possibly TRBD1 for D (5 bases). The germline V gene has CDR1 LGHNA and CDR2 YSLEER. V shed 0 bases and J shed 4 bases, with 7 bases lying between them. There are 14 residues in the CDR3.